This is a list of T cell receptor beta chains from one sample in a study of human T cells and chemical hapten exposure. From the RACE reads, TCRdb called clonotypes with MiXCR, one entry per CDR3 protein. The sample consists of approximately 73,000 distinct CDR3 sequences, 10% to 13% of them appearing once. Material: whole blood, obtained in connection with sensitization to the hapten diphenylcyclopropenone (DPC). These receptors all come from a woman between 50 and 59 years old with alopecia areata. Some clones in this sample may be carry-over from other donors' samples. CDR3s include the opening cysteine and the closing phenylalanine or tryptophan. D genes are given only for firm matches. Rows give clone size only sometimes, using once, few, many, or a class for an expanded clone.

v_gene,j_gene,abundance,d_gene,CDR3nt,CDR3aa
TRBV27,TRBJ1-6,-,TRBD1,TGTGCCAGCAGTTTAAGGAGGGGGCTCGGTTCACCCCTCCACTTT,CASSLRRGLGSPLHF
TRBV6-6,TRBJ1-5,few,TRBD1,TGTGCCAGCGGGTGGACAGGGGCCGATCAGCCCCAGCATTTT,CASGWTGADQPQHF
TRBV6-1,TRBJ2-1,-,-,TGTGCCAGCAGTGCGGGCCCTCAGGAGTTCTTC,CASSAGPQEFF
TRBV3-1,TRBJ1-2,few,-,TGTGCCAGCAGCCAAAAGAGGGGGGCCTACGGCTACACCTTC,CASSQKRGAYGYTF
TRBV11-1,TRBJ2-1,-,TRBD2,TGTGCCAGCAGCTTAGCTGCGGGAGGCGGGTACGAGCAGTTCTTC,CASSLAAGGGYEQFF
TRBV28,TRBJ2-5,few,-,TGTGCCAGCACTCCCTCTGGGCCGCAGATACAAGAGACCCAGTACTTC,CASTPSGPQIQETQYF
TRBV28,TRBJ2-3,few,-,TGTGCCAGCAGTTTAACAGGCTTTGCAGATACGCAGTATTTT,CASSLTGFADTQYF
TRBV11-2,TRBJ1-3,few,-,TGTGCCAGCAGCTTAGACCGAAACACCATATATTTT,CASSLDRNTIYF
TRBV12-3/TRBV12-4,TRBJ1-3,-,-,TGTGCCAGCATGGGCTCTGGAAACACCATATATTTT,CASMGSGNTIYF
TRBV11-2,TRBJ2-5,-,TRBD1,TGTGCCAGCAGCCCCGACAGGGGAGAGACCCAGTACTTC,CASSPDRGETQYF